This entry lists 32 T cell receptor beta chains sequenced from one sample in a study of T cells in localized non-small cell lung cancer. Profiling relied on immunoSEQ multiplex PCR, and the TCRdb table lists in-frame clones only, not all of them. The table includes tens of thousands of clones, under 95% detected once. The sequences come from peripheral blood mononuclear cells, collected before any cancer treatment. The receptors come from a female donor aged 60 or older with stage II lung adenocarcinoma.

In this sample, this clone turned up once. This rearrangement joins TRBV27 to TRBJ2-1, with 16 bases fitting TRBD2. The CDR3 consists of 18 residues. Germline V lookup: CDR1 MNHEY, CDR2 SMNVEV (reference sequence). The V and J ends lost 3 bases and 8 bases, in that order; junction bases with no gene match: 10. CDR3 sequence reads: CASSFRGTSGRALDEQFF. The CDR3 DNA reads as TGTGCCAGCAGTTTCCGCGGGACTAGCGGGAGGGCCCTAGATGAGCAGTTCTTC.

J is TRBJ2-5 and V is TRBV28; D not certain. CDR3 size: 13 residues. Germline V gene sequence: CDR1 MDHEN, CDR2 SYDVKM. Between the trimmed V and J ends, which lost 2 bases and 2 bases, there was a span of 6 bases. Written as DNA, the CDR3 is TGTGCCAGCAGTTTAGTACTACAAGAGACCCAGTACTTC. It translates to CASSLVLQETQYF.

The chain uses TRBV19 and TRBJ2-3, with 8 nucleotides matching TRBD1. CDR3 length equals 14 residues. CDR1 LNHDA and CDR2 SQIVND come from the germline V gene (reference sequence). J lost 2 bases, V lost 11 bases, and 9 bases had no gene match. This CDR3 reads CASKSDRVTDTQYF. DNA of the CDR3: TGTGCCTCAAAGTCGGACAGGGTCACAGATACGCAGTATTTT.

The rearrangement links TRBV28 to TRBJ1-2, with D unresolved. Trimming removed 6 bases at V and 7 bases at J, with 12 bases between. The length of the CDR3 is 12 residues. From germline, CDR1 is MDHEN and CDR2 SYDVKM. The CDR3 nucleotides are TGTGCCAGCAGATTAAGCCGTAGTGGCTACACCTTC. It codes for CASRLSRSGYTF.

The rearrangement uses TRBV6-5 and TRBJ2-4; possible D gene TRBD2, 5 bases. CDR1 is MNHEY, CDR2 SVGAGI, per germline. The CDR3 sequence is 12 residues long. V shed 1 base and J shed 11 bases, with 9 bases lying between them. For the CDR3, the DNA is TGTGCCAGCAGTTACTTGGGAGACGTTCAGTACTTC. Translated, it gives CASSYLGDVQYF.

In DNA form, the CDR3 reads TGTGCCAGCAGCTTATGGGATAGCGGAGGAGATTACAATGAGCAGTTCTTC. Translated: CASSLWDSGGDYNEQFF. The J gene is TRBJ2-1, the V gene TRBV11-2; a weak D match, TRBD2 (6 bases). The V gene lost 2 bases and the J gene lost 4 bases, with 18 bases spanning the gap. This CDR3 comprises 17 residues. The germline V gene has CDR1 SGHAT and CDR2 FQNNGV. Full variable domain (missing parts from reference TRBV11-2 and TRBJ2-1): EAGVAQSPRYKIIEKRQSVAFWCNPISGHATLYWYQQILGQGPKLLIQFQNNGVVDDSQLPKDRFSAERLKGVDSTLKIQPAKLEDSAVYLCASSLWDSGGDYNEQFFGPGTRLTVL.

The V and J genes are TRBV9 and TRBJ1-1; TRBD1 might be the D (5 bases). V lost 4 bases to trimming and J lost 8 bases, with 12 bases between them. Germline CDR1 SGDLS, CDR2 YYNGEE. The CDR3 runs to 12 residues. CDR3 bases: TGTGCCAGCAGCCCAGACTGGGGCGAAGCTTTCTTT. Its protein product is CASSPDWGEAFF.

The chain carries TRBV5-1 and TRBJ2-3, with D perhaps TRBD1 (5 bases). Looked up from germline, CDR1 is SGHRS and CDR2 is YFSETQ. This CDR3 has 13 residues. V was shortened by 4 bases and J by 6 bases, with 12 bases between the two germline ends. The CDR3 loop reads CASSRNSGDTQYF. Written as DNA, the CDR3 is TGCGCCAGCAGCCGAAACTCAGGGGATACGCAGTATTTT.

The chain carries TRBV6-1 and TRBJ2-7; TRBD2 aligns across 9 bases. V shed 0 bases and J 2 bases; nucleotides not matched to a gene: 2. This CDR3 spans 15 amino acids. Germline V CDR1 and CDR2: MNHNS, SASEGT. As DNA, the CDR3 is TGTGCCAGCAGTGAAGCGGGCGGGAGGGCCTACGAGCAGTACTTC. This encodes CASSEAGGRAYEQYF.

The V gene is TRBV6-6, the J gene TRBJ1-1, with a tentative D call TRBD1 (5 bases). V dropped 7 bases and J dropped 3 bases, with 12 bases sitting between them. CDR3 length equals 13 residues. The germline V gene encodes CDR1 MNHNY and CDR2 SVGAGI (reference sequence). CDR3 DNA: TGTGCCAGCACCCCCCCGGGGGACACTGAAGCTTTCTTT. Its protein is CASTPPGDTEAFF.

This clone was seen just once. The chain combines TRBV29-1 with TRBJ1-2; D is ambiguous. Trimming pared 7 bases from V and 1 base from J, leaving 16 bases between. Germline values: CDR1 SQVTM, CDR2 ANQGSEA. The CDR3 covers 14 residues. In nucleotides, the CDR3 is TGCAGCGAGGGCCCGGGCGAAGGTAACTATGGCTACACCTTC. It codes for CSEGPGEGNYGYTF.

The J gene is TRBJ1-5, the V gene TRBV7-7, with 8 bases lining up with TRBD1. The ends lost 4 bases at V and 0 bases at J; junction bases unmatched: 8. The CDR3 consists of 17 residues. The germline gives CDR1 SSHAT, CDR2 FNYEAQ (reference sequence). CDR3 protein: CASSSPGDRSSNQPQHF. The CDR3 DNA sequence: TGTGCCAGCAGCTCCCCAGGGGACAGGTCTAGCAATCAGCCCCAGCATTTT.

The chain is built from TRBV7-9 and TRBJ1-2; possibly TRBD1 for D (5 bases). This CDR3 is 14 amino acids long. Germline-derived CDR1 and CDR2 are SEHNR and FQNEAQ (reference sequence). The germline V and J ends were trimmed by 6 bases and 8 bases, with 19 bases remaining between them. The DNA of the CDR3 is TGTGCCAGCAGTATAGAGGCGGCAGGGAGAGGCTACACCTTC. Its translation: CASSIEAAGRGYTF.

The gene calls are TRBV19 and TRBJ1-6, with a possible D match to TRBD1 (6 bases). Germline loops: CDR1 LNHDA, CDR2 SQIVND (reference sequence). This CDR3 region has 13 residues. V dropped 8 bases and J dropped 3 bases, with 8 bases sitting between them. The DNA for the CDR3 is TGTGCCAGTGGGACAAGCTATAATTCACCCCTCCACTTT. It translates to CASGTSYNSPLHF.

V is TRBV29-1 and J is TRBJ2-1; D perhaps matches TRBD1 (6 bases). The CDR3 contains 16 residues. The V gene lost 8 bases and the J gene lost 5 bases, with 25 bases spanning the gap. From germline, CDR1 is SQVTM and CDR2 ANQGSEA. CDR3 amino acids: CSHSGRSGTLDNEQFF. The CDR3 coding sequence is TGCAGCCACTCGGGGAGATCCGGGACACTAGACAATGAGCAGTTCTTC.

This clone came up a few times. The chain uses TRBV18 and TRBJ1-4; D possibly corresponds to TRBD1 (6 bases). The germline V gene has CDR1 KGHSH and CDR2 LQKENI. The CDR3 loop spans 15 amino acids. V was cut by 3 bases and J by 7 bases, with 15 bases left in between. The DNA of the CDR3 is TGTGCCAGCTCACCGTCCTCGGGGACAAGTGAAAAACTGTTTTTT. It codes for CASSPSSGTSEKLFF.

The sample holds one count of this clone. J is TRBJ2-3 and V is TRBV19; D gene uncertain. Trimming stripped 0 bases from V and 3 bases from J, with 7 bases between. CDR3 length: 14 residues. Germline V gene data show CDR1 as LNHDA and CDR2 as SQIVND (reference sequence). The CDR3 coding sequence is TGTGCCAGTAGTATAGATGGTACTACAGATACGCAGTATTTT. It specifies CASSIDGTTDTQYF.

The chain links TRBV10-3 to TRBJ2-1; D remains ambiguous. V was pared by 7 bases and J by 1 base, with 17 bases between. This CDR3 is built from 16 residues. CDR1 is ENHRY, CDR2 SYGVKD, per germline. The CDR3 reads CAIKGEGSYSYNEQFF. CDR3 DNA: TGTGCCATCAAGGGTGAAGGTTCCTATTCCTACAATGAGCAGTTCTTC.

V gene TRBV7-2 combines with J gene TRBJ1-1; 7 nucleotides align to TRBD1. CDR1 and CDR2 (germline): SGHTA, FQGNSA. The V segment lost 2 bases and the J segment 3 bases; nucleotides outside the gene matches: 6. The CDR3 sequence is 15 residues long. The CDR3 loop is CASSLSGGGHTEAFF. Written as DNA, the CDR3 is TGTGCCAGCAGCTTATCAGGGGGAGGGCACACTGAAGCTTTCTTT. Full variable domain (outside the CDR3, taken from reference TRBV7-2 and TRBJ1-1): GAGVSQSPSNKVTEKGKDVELRCDPISGHTALYWYRQSLGQGLEFLIYFQGNSAPDKSGLPSDRFSAERTGGSVSTLTIQRTQQEDSAVYLCASSLSGGGHTEAFFGQGTRLTVV.

The chain links TRBV28 to TRBJ1-2; D not resolved. In germline, CDR1 is MDHEN, CDR2 SYDVKM. The V end lost 7 bases, the J end lost 8 bases, and 14 bases lay between the germline ends. The CDR3 sequence is 12 residues long. As DNA, the CDR3 is TGTGCCAGCAACTCCGGGCCCCAGGGCTACACCTTC. Protein: CASNSGPQGYTF.

The chain combines TRBV11-2 with TRBJ2-7; D is uncertain. V lost 0 bases to trimming and J lost 0 bases, with 12 bases between them. The CDR3 has 16 amino acids. Germline V gene lookup returns CDR1 SGHAT and CDR2 FQNNGV. CDR3 DNA: TGTGCCAGCAGCTTAGATTTGCGGATGAGCTCCTACGAGCAGTACTTC. The encoded protein is CASSLDLRMSSYEQYF.

The J gene is TRBJ2-1, the V gene TRBV5-1; 8 bases agree with TRBD2. The CDR3 is made up of 16 amino acids. The trim removed 7 bases at V and 0 bases at J, leaving 9 bases unmatched. CDR1 and CDR2 from the germline V gene are SGHRS and YFSETQ. CDR3: CASLSSGQSSYNEQFF. The CDR3 DNA reads as TGCGCCAGCCTATCTAGCGGGCAGAGCTCCTACAATGAGCAGTTCTTC.

The gene calls are TRBV29-1 and TRBJ2-7; TRBD1 aligns across 9 bases. CDR1 is SQVTM, CDR2 ANQGSEA, per germline. The CDR3 consists of 12 residues. The V segment lost 7 bases and the J segment 7 bases; nucleotides outside the gene matches: 8. This CDR3 is CSGGTGSGEQYF. Written as DNA, the CDR3 is TGCAGCGGCGGGACAGGGTCAGGGGAGCAGTACTTC.

This clone showed up just a few times. The chain joins TRBV14 to TRBJ1-1; D gene unclear. This CDR3 spans 16 amino acids. Deletions cut 0 bases from V and 3 bases from J, with 14 bases between. The germline V gene has CDR1 SGHDN and CDR2 FVKESK. CDR3 region: CASSQEGSDRYTEAFF. CDR3 sequence (DNA): TGTGCCAGCAGCCAAGAGGGATCGGACCGTTACACTGAAGCTTTCTTT.

This chain links TRBV28 with TRBJ1-5; 7 bases are shared with TRBD1. With 2 bases clipped from V and 6 bases from J, the junction kept 7 bases outside the gene matches. The CDR3 runs to 15 residues. Germline CDR1 and CDR2: MDHEN and SYDVKM. CDR3 protein: CASSLKGTASQPQHF. Written as DNA, the CDR3 is TGTGCCAGCAGTTTAAAAGGGACAGCCTCTCAGCCCCAGCATTTT. Full variable domain (remainder filled in from reference TRBV28 and TRBJ1-5): DVKVTQSSRYLVKRTGEKVFLECVQDMDHENMFWYRQDPGLGLRLIYFSYDVKMKEKGDIPEGYSVSREKKERFSLILESASTNQTSMYLCASSLKGTASQPQHFGDGTRLSIL.

The J gene is TRBJ1-4, the V gene TRBV28; 8 nucleotides match TRBD1. Germline CDR1 is MDHEN and CDR2 is SYDVKM. This CDR3 has 15 residues. With V trimmed by 5 bases and J by 8 bases, 10 bases remained unmatched. The CDR3 bases are TGTGCCAGCAGTCGTACGACAGGGGACGGCGAAAAACTGTTTTTT. Its protein product is CASSRTTGDGEKLFF.

The chain has TRBV7-9 and TRBJ1-3; tentatively, D is TRBD1 (6 bases). CDR1 and CDR2 (germline): SEHNR, FQNEAQ (reference sequence). The CDR3 runs to 16 residues. V lost 4 bases and J lost 0, with 13 bases in between. The CDR3 bases are TGTGCCAGCAGCTCCAACAGGGATCTCTCTGGAAACACCATATATTTT. Amino acid sequence: CASSSNRDLSGNTIYF.

The genes are TRBV2 and TRBJ1-1; TRBD1 is a possible D gene (5 bases). V dropped 1 base and J dropped 1 base, with 10 bases sitting between them. The CDR3 runs 15 residues. CDR1 and CDR2 (germline): SNHLY, FYNNEI. The CDR3 DNA sequence: TGTGCCAGCAGTGAAGGGAGGGGTAGGAACACTGAAGCTTTCTTT. It is translated as CASSEGRGRNTEAFF.

The chain uses TRBV20-1 and TRBJ2-1, with unresolved D. The CDR3 spans 11 residues. Germline CDR1 is DFQATT and CDR2 is SNEGSKA (reference sequence). V was pared by 6 bases and J by 12 bases, with 15 bases between. CDR3 in DNA: TGCAGTGCAACCAACAATGATGTGCAGTTCTTC. Protein sequence: CSATNNDVQFF.

This chain links TRBV27 with TRBJ2-1, with D unclear. V shed 5 bases and J shed 9 bases, with 20 bases lying between them. This CDR3 spans 15 amino acids. Germline loops: CDR1 MNHEY, CDR2 SMNVEV (reference sequence). CDR3 nucleotides: TGTGCCAGCAGTCCTATTGGGGTATCTTCCGGTGAGCAGTTCTTC. As protein: CASSPIGVSSGEQFF.

CDR3: CASSSRTGAYEQYF. The CDR3 DNA follows: TGTGCCAGCAGTTCGAGGACAGGGGCCTACGAGCAGTACTTC. The gene calls are TRBV27 and TRBJ2-7, with 9 positions matching TRBD1. Trimming removed 4 bases from V and 2 bases from J; junction bases left unmatched: 3. The CDR3 runs 14 residues. Germline V CDR1 and CDR2: MNHEY, SMNVEV (reference sequence).

V and J are TRBV28 and TRBJ1-1, with D possibly TRBD1 on 5 matching bases. The V and J ends lost 6 bases and 0 bases respectively, with 14 bases between them. CDR1 and CDR2 (germline): MDHEN, SYDVKM. CDR3 length equals 15 residues. CDR3 sequence: CASRLRAEMNTEAFF. The CDR3, as DNA: TGTGCCAGCAGGCTCAGGGCGGAGATGAACACTGAAGCTTTCTTT.